Each of the 13 T cell receptor beta chains below was sequenced from the same sample in a study of T cells in Graves' hyperthyroidism and ophthalmopathy. Amplification of TCR beta CDR3 regions was performed using RNA transcripts as template. Primed by the HTBI set, a first-round RT-PCR was run on the TCR CDR3. TCRdb re-called the multiplex PCR reads with MiXCR, one entry per CDR3 protein. The data show 600,000 to 700,000 distinct CDR3 sequences, about 45% seen once. What was sequenced was peripheral blood or thyroid tissue (not recorded which). Receptor source: an adult man with Graves' disease, either hyperthyroidism or ophthalmopathy (not recorded which).

This rearrangement joins TRBV10-3 to TRBJ1-2; weak D call: TRBD1 (5 bases). This CDR3 comprises 13 residues. Germline V gene data show CDR1 as ENHRY and CDR2 as SYGVKD. V was pared by 2 bases and J by 7 bases, with 11 bases between. CDR3 sequence reads: CAISEEGNGGYTF. The CDR3 bases are TGTGCCATCAGTGAGGAGGGGAACGGTGGCTACACCTTC.

In its sample, this clonotype was seen once. The chain employs TRBV9 and TRBJ1-2; D possibly corresponds to TRBD1 (5 bases). The CDR3 runs 13 residues. With 3 bases removed from V and 6 bases from J, the gap between germline ends came to 12 bases. Germline assignment: CDR1 SGDLS and CDR2 YYNGEE. The CDR3 is CASSGLLGDGYTF. In DNA, the CDR3 is TGTGCCAGCAGCGGTCTATTGGGGGATGGCTACACCTTC.

CDR3 sequence (DNA): TGTGCCAGCAGTACTCGCGGGAGAGGAGAGACCCAGTACTTC. Translating it yields CASSTRGRGETQYF. This chain joins TRBV2 and TRBJ2-5; the match to TRBD2 covers 7 bases. The CDR3 spans 14 residues. Germline V gene sequence: CDR1 SNHLY, CDR2 FYNNEI. Trimming took 5 bases from V and 4 from J; bases not matched to a gene: 7.

In DNA, the CDR3 is TGTGCCAGCAGCCCCACTGCGGGAGCAAACGAGCAGTACTTC. Its translation is CASSPTAGANEQYF. V usage is TRBV7-2 and J usage is TRBJ2-7, with TRBD2 identical over 7 bases. Germline V gene data show CDR1 as SGHTA and CDR2 as FQGNSA. The CDR3 is 14 amino acids. With 5 bases clipped from V and 5 bases from J, the junction kept 9 bases outside the gene matches.

This chain links TRBV2 with TRBJ1-2, with unresolved D. CDR1 and CDR2 (germline): SNHLY, FYNNEI. V was trimmed by 2 bases and J by 5 bases, leaving 12 bases between them. The CDR3 has 14 residues. CDR3 nucleotides: TGTGCCAGCAGTGAATCGACGCGGATATATGGCTACACCTTC. Protein product: CASSESTRIYGYTF.

Ten or more counts support this clonotype. This chain links TRBV7-9 with TRBJ2-7; the D is unclear. The CDR3 totals 14 residues. Trimming removed 4 bases at V and 4 bases at J, with 14 bases between. Per germline, CDR1 SEHNR and CDR2 FQNEAQ (reference sequence). The CDR3 spells CASSSSTAGYEQYF. Here the CDR3 DNA reads TGTGCCAGCAGCTCAAGTACCGCCGGGTACGAGCAGTACTTC. The entire variable domain, with the rest obtained from reference TRBV7-9 and TRBJ2-7, is as follows: DTGVSQNPRHKITKRGQNVTFRCDPISEHNRLYWYRQTLGQGPEFLTYFQNEAQLEKSRLLSDRFSAERPKGSFSTLEIQRTEQGDSAMYLCASSSSTAGYEQYFGPGTRLTVT.

This clonotype was detected many times. The chain is built from TRBV15 and TRBJ2-6; D possibly matches TRBD1 or TRBD2 (5 bases each). Germline lookup yields CDR1 LNHNV and CDR2 YYDKDF (reference sequence). Trimming shortened V by 3 bases and J by 4 bases, and 10 bases separated the two germline ends. The CDR3 extends over 15 amino acids. This CDR3 is CATSRRGTGANVLTF. CDR3 bases: TGTGCCACCAGCAGGAGAGGGACCGGGGCCAACGTCCTGACTTTC.

This clonotype was detected many times. The chain links TRBV2 to TRBJ2-7, with 7 bases fitting TRBD2. This CDR3 has 15 amino acids. With V trimmed by 8 bases and J by 2 bases, 12 bases remained unmatched. Germline values: CDR1 SNHLY, CDR2 FYNNEI. Here the CDR3 reads CASCVLASTTYEQYF. The CDR3, as DNA: TGTGCCAGCTGCGTACTAGCGTCAACCACCTACGAGCAGTACTTC.

In regard to this clonotype: Relative to the germline gene, one junction end is altered; a read error may explain this. CDR3 in DNA: TGCGCCAGCAGTTCGCCTCGGGACAGGGGAGTCTACACCTTC. This codes for CASSSPRDRGVYTF. The chain carries TRBV25-1 and TRBJ1-2; 10 bases line up with TRBD1. Germline CDR1 MGHDK, CDR2 SYGVNS. The CDR3 is 14 residues long.

This clonotype was observed once. One base away lies a much larger clone, so this may be a sequencing read error. The V call is TRBV10-3, the J call TRBJ1-1; 8 nucleotides align to TRBD1. The CDR3 is 14 amino acids. Germline V gene lookup returns CDR1 ENHRY and CDR2 SYGVKD. CDR3 amino acids: CASSGQGWNTEAFF. As DNA, the CDR3 is TGTGCCAGCAGTGGACAGGGTTGGAACACTGAAGCTTTCTTT.

This chain joins TRBV10-3 and TRBJ1-2, with 9 bases matching TRBD1. This CDR3 has 14 amino acids. Trimming removed 4 bases from V and 4 bases from J; junction bases left unmatched: 4. Germline V gene sequence: CDR1 ENHRY, CDR2 SYGVKD. CDR3 sequence (DNA): TGTGCCATCAGTGTAGCGACAGGGGGCTATGGCTACACCTTC. Translation gives CAISVATGGYGYTF.

In its sample, this clonotype was seen a few times. The gene calls are TRBV15 and TRBJ2-3; a weak D match, TRBD2 (6 bases). The ends were cut back, 3 bases at V and 3 bases at J, with 7 bases in the middle. The length of the CDR3 is 13 residues. The germline gives CDR1 LNHNV, CDR2 YYDKDF (reference sequence). The CDR3 region is CATSRGGTDTQYF. DNA of the CDR3: TGTGCCACCAGCAGGGGAGGAACAGATACGCAGTATTTT.

The chain employs TRBV2 and TRBJ1-2; D not certain. V lost 5 bases to trimming and J lost 8 bases, with 12 bases between them. Looked up from germline, CDR1 is SNHLY and CDR2 is FYNNEI. This CDR3 has 12 amino acids. The CDR3 sequence: CASSSRLGGYTF. The DNA for the CDR3 is TGTGCCAGCAGTTCTAGACTAGGAGGCTACACCTTC.